This TCR beta chain derives from a study of CD8 T cells in ankylosing spondylitis. Study-level findings and limits: Enrichment of disease-linked clones was reportedly significant in matched ankylosing spondylitis synovial fluid. Ankylosing spondylitis blood seemed to carry a telltale TCR beta motif made of eight or nine highly homologous variants. Earlier authors reported some of these motif variants in reactive arthritis synovial fluid and blood.

This clonotype showed up just a few times. No antigen is known for it. Quantitative 5'-RACE with molecular barcodes produced the TCR beta libraries. TCRdb processed the 5' RACE reads anew with MiXCR; each CDR3 protein has one entry. The repertoire holds about 260,000 distinct CDR3 sequences, with 20% to 30% as singletons. This CDR3 spans 15 amino acids. V was cut by 3 bases and J by 4 bases, with 18 bases left in between. Germline CDR1 reads DFQATT; CDR2 reads SNEGSKA (reference sequence). The receptor was isolated from a male donor with ankylosing spondylitis or in good health (not recorded which). J is TRBJ2-5 and V is TRBV20-1, with D unresolved. Material: blood, either unsorted or a sorted T cell fraction (not recorded which). CDR3 sequence reads: CSARTPVPGGETQYF. The CDR3 nucleotides are TGCAGTGCTAGGACCCCGGTCCCGGGCGGAGAGACCCAGTACTTC.